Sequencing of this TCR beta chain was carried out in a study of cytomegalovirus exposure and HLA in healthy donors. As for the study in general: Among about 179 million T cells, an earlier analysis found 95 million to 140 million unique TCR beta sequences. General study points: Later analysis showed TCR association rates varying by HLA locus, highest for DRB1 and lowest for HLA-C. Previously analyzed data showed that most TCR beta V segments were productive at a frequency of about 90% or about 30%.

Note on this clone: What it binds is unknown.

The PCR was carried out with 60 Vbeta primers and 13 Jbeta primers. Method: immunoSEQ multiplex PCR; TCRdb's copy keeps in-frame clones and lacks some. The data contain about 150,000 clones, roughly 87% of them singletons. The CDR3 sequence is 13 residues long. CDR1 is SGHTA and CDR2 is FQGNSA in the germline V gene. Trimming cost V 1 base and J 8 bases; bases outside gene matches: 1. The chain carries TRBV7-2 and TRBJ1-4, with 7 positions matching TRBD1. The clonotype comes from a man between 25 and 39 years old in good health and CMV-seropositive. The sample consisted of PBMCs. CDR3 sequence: CASSLVRGEKLFF. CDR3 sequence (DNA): TGTGCCAGCAGCTTAGTCAGGGGGGAAAAACTGTTTTTT.